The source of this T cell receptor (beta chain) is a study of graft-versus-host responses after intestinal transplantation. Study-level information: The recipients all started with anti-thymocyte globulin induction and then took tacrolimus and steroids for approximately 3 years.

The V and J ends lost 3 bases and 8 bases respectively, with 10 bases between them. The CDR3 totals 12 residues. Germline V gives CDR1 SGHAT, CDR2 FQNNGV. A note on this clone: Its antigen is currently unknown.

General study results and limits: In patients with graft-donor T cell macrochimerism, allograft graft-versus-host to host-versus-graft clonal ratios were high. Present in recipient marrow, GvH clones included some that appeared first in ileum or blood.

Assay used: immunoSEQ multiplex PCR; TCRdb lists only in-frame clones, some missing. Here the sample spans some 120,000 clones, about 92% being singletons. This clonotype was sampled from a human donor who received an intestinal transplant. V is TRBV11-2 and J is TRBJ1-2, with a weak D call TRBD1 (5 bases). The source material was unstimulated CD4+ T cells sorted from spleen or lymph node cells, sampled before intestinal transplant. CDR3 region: CASSFTGAGYTF. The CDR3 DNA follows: TGTGCCAGCAGCTTCACAGGTGCCGGCTACACCTTC.